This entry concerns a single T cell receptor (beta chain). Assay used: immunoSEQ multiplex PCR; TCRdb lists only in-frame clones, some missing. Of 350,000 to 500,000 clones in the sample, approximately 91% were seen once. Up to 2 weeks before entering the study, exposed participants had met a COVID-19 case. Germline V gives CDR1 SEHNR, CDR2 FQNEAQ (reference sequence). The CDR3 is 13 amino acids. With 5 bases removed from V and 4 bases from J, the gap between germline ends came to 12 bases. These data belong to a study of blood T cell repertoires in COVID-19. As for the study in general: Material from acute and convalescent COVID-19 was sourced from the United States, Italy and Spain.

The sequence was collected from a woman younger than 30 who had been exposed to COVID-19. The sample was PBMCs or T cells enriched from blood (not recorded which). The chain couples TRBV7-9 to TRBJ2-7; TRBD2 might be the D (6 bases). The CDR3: CASSPTSSYEQYF. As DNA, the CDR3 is TGTGCCAGCAGCCCCACTAGCTCGTACGAGCAGTACTTC.